These 10 T cell receptor beta chains originate from one sample sequenced in a study of cytomegalovirus exposure and HLA in healthy donors. This PCR relied on a set of 60 Vbeta primers and 13 Jbeta primers. Clones were sequenced by immunoSEQ multiplex PCR, and TCRdb holds only the in-frame ones, with some missing. The table lists around 170,000 clones, 84% of them singletons, with around 0.41% in the top ten. Sequencing input: PBMCs. Receptor source: a boy between 2 and 10 years old in good health and CMV-seronegative.

This rearrangement joins TRBV19 to TRBJ1-1, with a possible D match to TRBD1 (5 bases). This CDR3 contains 16 residues. Germline V gives CDR1 LNHDA, CDR2 SQIVND (reference sequence). The V end lost 1 base, the J end lost 3 bases, and 15 bases lay between the germline ends. The CDR3, as DNA: TGTGCCAGTAGTATAGCTAGCGAGGGGTCGCACACTGAAGCTTTCTTT. Amino acid sequence: CASSIASEGSHTEAFF.

The chain has TRBV5-5 and TRBJ2-3, with TRBD2 matching 12 bases. This CDR3 is built from 17 residues. The V and J ends lost 4 bases and 0 bases, in that order; junction bases with no gene match: 6. Germline lookup yields CDR1 SGHKS and CDR2 YYEKEE (reference sequence). CDR3 sequence reads: CASSTGLAGTSTDTQYF. For the CDR3, the DNA is TGTGCCAGCAGCACCGGACTAGCGGGAACAAGCACAGATACGCAGTATTTT.

V is TRBV28 and J is TRBJ2-7; 10 positions match TRBD2. This CDR3 has 15 amino acids. The germline gives CDR1 MDHEN, CDR2 SYDVKM. Germline trimming cut 3 bases from V and 5 bases from J; bases unmatched to any gene: 7. The CDR3: CASSFSSGRDDEQYF. The CDR3 DNA reads TGTGCCAGCAGTTTTTCTAGCGGGAGAGACGACGAGCAGTACTTC.

J is TRBJ2-7 and V is TRBV27; perhaps TRBD1 as D (5 bases). This CDR3 region has 14 residues. V was shortened by 2 bases and J by 5 bases, with 13 bases between the two germline ends. Per germline, CDR1 MNHEY and CDR2 SMNVEV (reference sequence). This CDR3 reads CASSLRGRADEQYF. The CDR3 bases are TGTGCCAGCAGTTTACGAGGCAGGGCCGACGAGCAGTACTTC.

The V and J genes are TRBV18 and TRBJ1-5; 9 bases agree with TRBD1. The CDR3 has 15 amino acids. V dropped 1 base and J dropped 6; count of bases not matched to a gene: 4. The V gene's germline CDR1 is KGHSH and CDR2 LQKENI. CDR3 residues: CASSPLGTGSQPQHF. CDR3 coding DNA: TGTGCCAGCTCACCACTTGGGACAGGGTCTCAGCCCCAGCATTTT.

The V call is TRBV30, the J call TRBJ2-1, with 10 bases matching TRBD2. Trimming cost V 2 bases and J 1 base; bases outside gene matches: 5. Germline lookup yields CDR1 GTSNPN and CDR2 SVGIG (reference sequence). This CDR3 region has 16 residues. The CDR3 loop is CAWSPIAGGSYNEQFF. CDR3 DNA: TGTGCCTGGAGTCCGATAGCGGGAGGTTCCTACAATGAGCAGTTCTTC.

The chain couples TRBV28 to TRBJ2-7; D is unclear. V lost 10 bases and J 0 bases, leaving 10 bases between the germline ends. CDR3 size: 12 residues. CDR1 and CDR2 from the germline V gene are MDHEN and SYDVKM. The CDR3: CATSLASYEQYF. As DNA, the CDR3 is TGTGCCACCAGCCTGGCCTCCTACGAGCAGTACTTC. Looking up the rest from reference TRBV28 and TRBJ2-7 gives the full variable domain: DVKVTQSSRYLVKRTGEKVFLECVQDMDHENMFWYRQDPGLGLRLIYFSYDVKMKEKGDIPEGYSVSREKKERFSLILESASTNQTSMYLCATSLASYEQYFGPGTRLTVT.

The chain joins TRBV5-4 to TRBJ1-3; the D is unclear. The length of the CDR3 is 15 residues. Germline CDR1 is SGHNT and CDR2 is YYREEE (reference sequence). V lost 3 bases and J lost 0, with 10 bases in between. The CDR3 DNA reads TGTGCCAGCAGCTCCGACATACGCTCTGGAAACACCATATATTTT. It yields the protein CASSSDIRSGNTIYF.

V and J are TRBV4-1 and TRBJ2-1; D may be TRBD2 (5 bases). Germline CDR1 is MGHRA and CDR2 is YSYEKL. The CDR3 contains 16 residues. The V and J ends lost 2 bases and 1 base respectively, with 12 bases between them. CDR3 amino acids: CASSQLDLISYNEQFF. CDR3 nucleotide sequence: TGCGCCAGCAGCCAACTGGACTTAATATCCTACAATGAGCAGTTCTTC.

CDR3 coding DNA: TGTGCCAGCAGCCAATCCGCCGGGACTAGCGTCAATGAGCAGTTCTTC. Translated, it gives CASSQSAGTSVNEQFF. The J gene is TRBJ2-1, the V gene TRBV5-4; 10 bases are a match to TRBD2. The CDR3 loop spans 16 amino acids. J gave up 6 bases and V 4 bases, and 10 bases lay outside the gene matches. Germline V lookup: CDR1 SGHNT, CDR2 YYREEE (reference sequence).